The 20 T cell receptor beta chains presented below share a single source sample, sequenced in a study of CD8+ T cells in alopecia areata. Noted treatment: oral pan-JAK inhibitor, 5-10 mg twice daily. RNA was extracted and reverse transcribed into cDNA as the sequencing template. The assay was immunoSEQ multiplex PCR, and TCRdb's table has in-frame clones only and misses some. The sample includes around 150,000 clones, roughly four fifths seen only once; the top ten take roughly 25%. The source material was CD8+ T cells sorted from blood, sampled at week 4, from a patient treated with tofacitinib. These receptors all come from a human donor with alopecia areata.

The chain is built from TRBV29-1 and TRBJ2-5, with 12 bases aligning to TRBD2. The CDR3 contains 17 residues. Germline loops: CDR1 SQVTM, CDR2 ANQGSEA. Germline trimming cut 4 bases from V and 2 bases from J; bases unmatched to any gene: 11. The CDR3 reads CSVVLAGGPTTQETQYF. The CDR3 DNA reads as TGCAGCGTTGTACTAGCGGGGGGCCCAACCACACAAGAGACCCAGTACTTC.

V and J are TRBV5-6 and TRBJ2-1; D might be TRBD1 (5 bases). Germline CDR1 SGHDT, CDR2 YYEEEE. The CDR3 covers 13 residues. V dropped 3 bases and J dropped 7 bases, with 11 bases sitting between them. The CDR3 is CASSSSRVNEQFF. In nucleotides, the CDR3 is TGTGCCAGCAGCTCTTCCAGGGTTAATGAGCAGTTCTTC.

This clone showed up just a few times. The chain joins TRBV9 to TRBJ2-2; D is unresolved. The V end was cut by 0 bases, the J end by 2 bases, with 11 bases between. The length of the CDR3 is 16 residues. Germline V gene lookup returns CDR1 SGDLS and CDR2 YYNGEE. The CDR3 DNA reads TGTGCCAGCAGCGTAGAGTCCGGTCTCAACACCGGGGAGCTGTTTTTT. Protein: CASSVESGLNTGELFF.

The CDR3 DNA sequence: TGTGCCAGCAGCTTAGCGGGCAGGGCCTCTGGGGCCAACGTCCTGACTTTC. Encoded protein: CASSLAGRASGANVLTF. The chain employs TRBV7-9 and TRBJ2-6; the D gene is possibly TRBD1 (5 bases). From germline, CDR1 is SEHNR and CDR2 FQNEAQ (reference sequence). CDR3 length: 17 amino acids. V was cut by 0 bases and J by 0 bases, with 9 bases left in between.

This chain connects TRBV29-1 to TRBJ1-1, with TRBD1 matching 8 bases. Germline V lookup: CDR1 SQVTM, CDR2 ANQGSEA. Germline trimming cut 4 bases from V and 3 bases from J; bases unmatched to any gene: 4. The CDR3 has 13 amino acids. The CDR3 DNA is TGCAGCGTTGTCCACAGGGGGGACACTGAAGCTTTCTTT. Protein product: CSVVHRGDTEAFF.

The chain couples TRBV29-1 to TRBJ2-3; 7 bases are shared with TRBD2. Germline-derived CDR1 and CDR2 are SQVTM and ANQGSEA. Germline trimming cut 6 bases from V and 6 bases from J; bases unmatched to any gene: 6. The CDR3 spans 12 residues. The CDR3 DNA is TGCAGCGTCATCAGGGAGGGTGATACGCAGTATTTT. It encodes CSVIREGDTQYF.

The chain couples TRBV11-1 to TRBJ2-1; 13 bases align to TRBD2. Per the germline V gene, CDR1 is SGHAT and CDR2 is FQDESV (reference sequence). This CDR3 spans 17 amino acids. V shed 5 bases, J shed 4 bases, and the junction held 8 bases outside the gene matches. The CDR3 DNA is TGTGCCAGCAGCCCGCTAAGGACTAGCGGGGGTTACAATGAGCAGTTCTTC. Its translation: CASSPLRTSGGYNEQFF.

The sample holds one count of this clone. The chain carries TRBV4-1 and TRBJ2-7; 9 nucleotides align to TRBD2. The germline V gene encodes CDR1 MGHRA and CDR2 YSYEKL. The length of the CDR3 is 15 residues. V shed 1 base, J shed 7 bases, and the junction held 8 bases outside the gene matches. CDR3 bases: TGCGCCAGCAGCCAAGTTTTAGCGGGGGCCCTAGAGCAGTACTTC. This sequence encodes CASSQVLAGALEQYF.

The chain couples TRBV7-9 to TRBJ2-2; D is possibly TRBD2 (5 bases). V was shortened by 5 bases and J by 6 bases, with 7 bases between the two germline ends. This CDR3 comprises 12 residues. Germline CDR1 reads SEHNR; CDR2 reads FQNEAQ (reference sequence). The CDR3 DNA reads as TGTGCCAGCAGCACACTAGCCGGGGAGCTGTTTTTT. The encoded protein is CASSTLAGELFF. The complete variable domain, with remaining parts taken from reference TRBV7-9 and TRBJ2-2, reads DTGVSQNPRHKITKRGQNVTFRCDPISEHNRLYWYRQTLGQGPEFLTYFQNEAQLEKSRLLSDRFSAERPKGSFSTLEIQRTEQGDSAMYLCASSTLAGELFFGEGSRLTVL.

This clone was seen a handful of times. The rearrangement joins TRBV7-8 to TRBJ2-3, with D perhaps being TRBD1 or TRBD2 (5 bases each). The germline V gene has CDR1 SGHVS and CDR2 FQNEAQ. CDR3 size: 15 residues. Trimming took off 3 bases at V and 0 bases at J, with 10 bases between the two ends. In DNA form, the CDR3 reads TGTGCCAGCAGCTTCACCGGGACCAGCACAGATACGCAGTATTTT. Amino acid sequence: CASSFTGTSTDTQYF.

The gene calls are TRBV4-3 and TRBJ2-5; no reliable D call. CDR1 and CDR2 from the germline V gene are LGHNA and YSLEER. V gave up 0 bases and J gave up 5 bases, with 10 bases separating them. This CDR3 has 14 amino acids. The CDR3 region is CASSQEVAAETQYF. Here the CDR3 DNA reads TGCGCCAGCAGCCAAGAAGTGGCTGCGGAGACCCAGTACTTC.

This chain connects TRBV6-5 to TRBJ1-1; D uncertain. The germline V gene encodes CDR1 MNHEY and CDR2 SVGAGI. V was shortened by 8 bases and J by 0 bases, with 10 bases between the two germline ends. The CDR3 covers 13 residues. CDR3 bases: TGTGCCAGCGGGGTAAACATGAACACTGAAGCTTTCTTT. As protein: CASGVNMNTEAFF.

The chain uses TRBV9 and TRBJ2-1; D uncertain. CDR3 length: 13 amino acids. Germline V gene sequence: CDR1 SGDLS, CDR2 YYNGEE. The germline V and J ends were trimmed by 0 bases and 10 bases, with 11 bases remaining between them. The CDR3: CASSVGSPTEQFF. The CDR3 DNA follows: TGTGCCAGCAGCGTAGGTTCCCCGACAGAGCAGTTCTTC.

There are a few counts of this clone. This chain joins TRBV6-5 and TRBJ1-1; D is undetermined. The V gene's germline CDR1 is MNHEY and CDR2 SVGAGI. V gave up 2 bases and J gave up 4 bases, with 8 bases separating them. CDR3 length equals 13 residues. The CDR3 sequence: CASSYNSATEAFF. For the CDR3, the DNA is TGTGCCAGCAGTTACAATTCGGCCACTGAAGCTTTCTTT.

This clone has just a few counts. The chain recombines TRBV10-3 with TRBJ2-5; TRBD1 matches at 11 bases. V was clipped by 6 bases and J by 2 bases; unmatched bases: 8. The CDR3 sequence is 16 residues long. Germline V gene lookup returns CDR1 ENHRY and CDR2 SYGVKD. CDR3 in amino acids: CAISRGQGALQETQYF. The CDR3, as DNA: TGTGCCATCAGCCGAGGACAGGGGGCCCTACAAGAGACCCAGTACTTC.

The chain joins TRBV29-1 to TRBJ1-3, with D uncertain. Germline CDR1 reads SQVTM; CDR2 reads ANQGSEA. V was pared by 3 bases and J by 9 bases, with 15 bases between. The CDR3 length is 13 residues. The CDR3, as DNA: TGCAGCGTTGAGGACGCAACGGGTGGCACCATATATTTT. Amino acids: CSVEDATGGTIYF.

V usage is TRBV5-6 and J usage is TRBJ2-7; no definite D call. The CDR3 is made up of 12 amino acids. CDR1 is SGHDT and CDR2 is YYEEEE in the germline V gene. Trimming shortened V by 0 bases and J by 6 bases, and 7 bases separated the two germline ends. The CDR3 sequence is CASSLETGEQYF. CDR3 DNA: TGTGCCAGCAGCTTGGAGACGGGCGAGCAGTACTTC.

This sequence joins TRBV7-9 and TRBJ2-7, with 7 bases matching TRBD1. The CDR3 length is 15 residues. Trimming removed 4 bases from V and 2 bases from J; junction bases left unmatched: 8. Germline assignment: CDR1 SEHNR and CDR2 FQNEAQ (reference sequence). CDR3 amino acids: CASSSGQVKPYEQYF. The CDR3 nucleotides are TGTGCCAGCAGCTCTGGACAGGTCAAACCCTACGAGCAGTACTTC.

This rearrangement joins TRBV7-8 to TRBJ2-7; 15 bases line up with TRBD2. V lost 4 bases, J lost 4 bases, and 5 bases stayed unmatched. CDR1 is SGHVS and CDR2 is FQNEAQ in the germline V gene. CDR3 length: 16 residues. The CDR3 nucleotides read TGTGCCAGCAGCTCAGGACTAGCGGGGGGGCTTTACGAGCAGTACTTC. Translated, it gives CASSSGLAGGLYEQYF.

For the CDR3, the DNA is TGCGCCAGCAGCCAAAGAGGTAGAGACAACACCGGGGAGCTGTTTTTT. The encoded protein is CASSQRGRDNTGELFF. The chain joins TRBV4-1 to TRBJ2-2, with D unresolved. This CDR3 has 16 residues. Germline V gene data show CDR1 as MGHRA and CDR2 as YSYEKL. V lost 2 bases to trimming and J lost 2 bases, with 12 bases between them.